This T cell receptor beta chain is from a study of T cell responses to AZD1222 COVID-19 vaccine. Study at large: Second-dose intervals near 4 or 12 weeks were combined.

As to this clone: The antigen is unknown.

Findings and limits, study-wide: Seropositive status at baseline applied to only five or six AZD1222 recipients. Repertoires were sampled only after the peak T cell response. The sample set comprised mostly white British donors with more females, and clonal diversity was possibly underestimated.

Germline V gives CDR1 SGHKS, CDR2 YYEKEE (reference sequence). V was pared by 4 bases and J by 6 bases, with 12 bases of the junction left unmatched. The length of the CDR3 is 15 residues. Only in-frame clones appear in the TCRdb table, and some are missing; sequencing was by immunoSEQ multiplex PCR. The profile shows around 100,000 clones, 80% to 95% of them singletons. Sequencing used peripheral blood, obtained on day 0 of AZD1222 vaccination. This TCR came from an adult in good health. This chain uses TRBV5-5 with TRBJ1-2; 7 bases match TRBD1. For the CDR3, the DNA is TGTGCCAGCAGCCCGACGGAGGGGGCTTATCATGGCTACACCTTC. Protein product: CASSPTEGAYHGYTF.